The 3 T cell receptor beta chains listed next were all sequenced from one sample in a study of CD8+ T cells in alopecia areata. Treatment indicated: oral pan-JAK inhibitor, 5-10 mg twice daily. cDNA prepared by RNA extraction and subsequent reverse transcription served as the template for sequencing. Profiling relied on immunoSEQ multiplex PCR, and the TCRdb table lists in-frame clones only, not all of them. The sample lists 180,000 or so clones; 51% were seen once. Here the sequenced sample was CD8+ T cells sorted from blood, taken around week 54, from a patient treated with tofacitinib. The source of these receptors is a human donor with alopecia areata.

Points on this clone: At one end the junction does not follow the germline gene, possibly because of a read error. The chain joins TRBV7-7 to TRBJ2-7, with D unclear. This CDR3 has 13 amino acids. The germline V gene has CDR1 SSHAT and CDR2 FNYEAQ (reference sequence). The CDR3 loop is CASSLAEWDEQYF. In nucleotides, the CDR3 is TGTGCTAGCAGCTTAGCTGAATGGGACGAGCAGTACTTC.

This clone was observed a few times. This chain joins TRBV29-1 and TRBJ2-5; D uncertain. Germline CDR1 is SQVTM and CDR2 is ANQGSEA. The CDR3 runs to 13 residues. Trimming shortened V by 1 base and J by 5 bases, and 11 bases separated the two germline ends. The CDR3 DNA follows: TGCAGCGTTGAAGGCCAGTCTAAGGAGACCCAGTACTTC. It is translated as CSVEGQSKETQYF.

The chain combines TRBV16 with TRBJ1-1; D remains unclear. CDR1 and CDR2 (germline): KGHSY, FQNENV. The V end was cut by 0 bases, the J end by 1 base, with 6 bases between. This CDR3 comprises 14 residues. The CDR3 bases are TGTGCCAGCAGCCAATCCCCGAGGAACACTGAAGCTTTCTTT. This sequence encodes CASSQSPRNTEAFF.